This T cell receptor beta chain appears in the sequencing data of a study of T cells after yellow fever vaccination. Production of TCR cDNA was by 5'RACE template switching, which also added a universal primer site and UMIs. TCRdb recomputed calls from the 5' RACE reads with MiXCR, one row per CDR3 protein. Counted here are under 500,000 distinct CDR3 sequences, over 15% occurring once; the ten biggest clones make up roughly a sixth. The CDR3 loop spans 14 amino acids. V dropped 4 bases and J dropped 3 bases, with 10 bases sitting between them. The rearrangement joins TRBV12-3 or TRBV12-4 to TRBJ2-1; D possibly corresponds to TRBD1 (5 bases). The clonotype comes from a man aged 18 to 29 who received the YFV17D yellow fever vaccine. Here the sequenced sample was PBMCs, taken before the yellow fever booster vaccination. This CDR3 is CASSWGYFYNEQFF. As DNA, the CDR3 is TGTGCCAGCAGTTGGGGCTACTTCTACAATGAGCAGTTCTTC.